Described below is a single TCR beta chain sequence and its context. Its antigen remains unidentified. This sample is drawn from a study of shared clonotypes between healthy human individuals. About the research overall: Researchers assigned three CD4 naive, three CD4 memory, two CD8 naive and one CD8 memory plate to each donor. Study results and caveats: The sharing of 5% to 6.5% of naive CD4 clonotypes was seen across a handful of donors.

The CDR3 totals 13 residues. From germline, CDR1 is SGHNT and CDR2 YENEEA. Between the trimmed V and J ends, which lost 5 bases and 2 bases, there was a span of 9 bases. The assay was carried out at the deep level. Sequencing used immunoSEQ multiplex PCR; TCRdb keeps in-frame clones, though not all of them. The sample contains 2,500,000 or so clones, around 90% of which appear only once. Input material: naive CD4+ T cells from PBMCs. Noted subset: CD45RA+ positively selected. V usage is TRBV11-3 and J usage is TRBJ1-1; D may be TRBD1 (5 bases). This receptor was obtained from a man younger than 35 in good health. Some clones in this sample may be carry-over from other donors' samples. This CDR3 reads CASSPGLNTEAFF. CDR3 coding DNA: TGTGCCAGCAGCCCGGGACTAAACACTGAAGCTTTCTTT.